The 2 T cell receptor beta chains in this list originate from one sample, sequenced in a study of PD-1 blockade in classical Hodgkin lymphoma. Time point defined: cycle 4 day 1 (C4D1), after about 6 weeks of nivolumab. Every single patient, without exception, relapsed after autologous stem cell transplantation, and brentuximab vedotin exposure varied. Sequencing was performed with immunoSEQ multiplex PCR; in TCRdb, only in-frame clones are kept and a portion is missing. Among 99,000 or so clones listed, approximately 89% were seen once. The sequencing used peripheral blood mononuclear cells (PBMCs), collected before the fourth cycle of nivolumab. These receptors were taken from a human donor with classical Hodgkin lymphoma.

The chain links TRBV7-9 to TRBJ1-4; D unresolved. Per germline, CDR1 SEHNR and CDR2 FQNEAQ (reference sequence). Trimming took off 4 bases at V and 1 base at J, with 16 bases between the two ends. The CDR3 totals 17 residues. The CDR3 DNA follows: TGTGCCAGCAGCTCATCTCTGCGGGGTGGAACTAATGAAAAACTGTTTTTT. Residues: CASSSSLRGGTNEKLFF.

The rearrangement joins TRBV14 to TRBJ1-2; D gene uncertain. Trimming took off 1 base at V and 0 bases at J, with 12 bases between the two ends. Germline assignment: CDR1 SGHDN and CDR2 FVKESK. The CDR3 is 16 amino acids. CDR3 amino acids: CASSQVGETPNYGYTF. The CDR3 DNA reads as TGTGCCAGCAGCCAAGTCGGAGAGACACCTAACTATGGCTACACCTTC.